Following are 12 T cell receptor beta chains from one sample sequenced in a study of blood T cell repertoires in COVID-19. Measured with immunoSEQ multiplex PCR; TCRdb has only the in-frame clones, and not every one. The sample shows 50,000 or so clones, around 86% of them seen only once. The sequenced material came from peripheral blood. Receptors were obtained from a woman of 80 years or more with acute or convalescent COVID-19.

The chain couples TRBV6-1 to TRBJ1-5; 8 bases are a match to TRBD1. CDR1 and CDR2 (germline): MNHNS, SASEGT. Losses at the gene ends were 2 bases for V and 6 bases for J; bases not matched to a gene: 3. This CDR3 comprises 14 residues. This CDR3 reads CASSEQGAGQPQHF. CDR3 sequence (DNA): TGTGCCAGCAGTGAACAGGGGGCAGGTCAGCCCCAGCATTTT.

This chain joins TRBV9 and TRBJ1-2; 8 nucleotides line up with TRBD1. Germline lookup yields CDR1 SGDLS and CDR2 YYNGEE. The CDR3 loop spans 17 amino acids. With V trimmed by 0 bases and J by 4 bases, 11 bases remained unmatched. DNA for the CDR3: TGTGCCAGCAGCGTAGAGACAGGGGCAGGTGGGGTCTATGGCTACACCTTC. This sequence encodes CASSVETGAGGVYGYTF.

The J gene is TRBJ2-7, the V gene TRBV18; 7 bases map to TRBD1. Germline-derived CDR1 and CDR2 are KGHSH and LQKENI. The V and J ends lost 4 bases and 0 bases, in that order; junction bases with no gene match: 3. The CDR3 has 14 residues. CDR3: CASSLGTASYEQYF. As DNA, the CDR3 is TGTGCCAGCTCACTCGGGACAGCCTCCTACGAGCAGTACTTC.

The chain employs TRBV3-1 (or the pseudogene TRBV3-2) and TRBJ2-7; D not resolved. The CDR3 has 13 amino acids. The V end lost 2 bases, the J end lost 3 bases, and 8 bases lay between the germline ends. CDR1 and CDR2 (germline): LGHDT, YNNKEL (reference sequence). This chain's CDR3 is CASSQLQNYEQYF. CDR3 nucleotides: TGTGCCAGCAGCCAACTACAGAACTACGAGCAGTACTTC.

The chain has TRBV12-5 and TRBJ2-7; TRBD2 is a possible D gene (5 bases). Trimming took off 3 bases at V and 9 bases at J, with 12 bases between the two ends. The CDR3 runs 12 residues. Per the germline V gene, CDR1 is LGHNT and CDR2 is FRNRAP. CDR3 coding DNA: TGTGCTAGTGGTTTCTCTGACTATCCGCAGTACTTC. Amino acids: CASGFSDYPQYF.

This chain's CDR3 is CATSRLFSGRSSYNEQFF. The CDR3 nucleotides read TGTGCCACCAGCCGTTTATTTAGCGGACGTAGCTCCTACAATGAGCAGTTCTTC. The chain combines TRBV15 with TRBJ2-1; tentatively, D is TRBD2 (6 bases). This CDR3 contains 18 residues. With 5 bases removed from V and 0 bases from J, the gap between germline ends came to 20 bases. The germline V gene encodes CDR1 LNHNV and CDR2 YYDKDF (reference sequence).

The chain couples TRBV7-2 to TRBJ2-1; 9 bases match TRBD2. The junction had 6 bases not matched to a gene; V was cut back by 1 base and J by 5 bases. CDR3 length: 16 amino acids. Germline V gene sequence: CDR1 SGHTA, CDR2 FQGNSA. CDR3 in DNA: TGTGCCAGCAGCTTAGTAGGCGGGGGGGCCGACAATGAGCAGTTCTTC. Translating gives CASSLVGGGADNEQFF.

A remark on this clone: Sequence at one end of the junction differs from germline and may be a read error. The rearrangement links TRBV2 to TRBJ2-1; TRBD2 aligns across 10 bases. This CDR3 has 14 amino acids. Germline loops: CDR1 SNHLY, CDR2 FYNNEI. DNA for the CDR3: TGTGCCAGCAGTCAAGCGGGGGGGTCTTATGAGCAGTTCTTC. Amino acids: CASSQAGGSYEQFF.

This chain joins TRBV9 and TRBJ1-2; TRBD1 matches at 7 bases. Trimming at V came to 5 bases and at J to 6 bases, leaving 7 bases not matched to a gene. The CDR3 runs to 13 residues. CDR1 and CDR2 from the germline V gene are SGDLS and YYNGEE. The chain's CDR3 is CASSTRTGDGYTF. The CDR3 DNA reads as TGTGCCAGCAGTACTAGAACAGGGGATGGCTACACCTTC.

CDR3 sequence: CATSDRTSGRPYEQYV. The CDR3 DNA sequence: TGTGCCACCAGTGATCGGACTAGCGGGAGACCCTACGAGCAGTACGTC. V usage is TRBV24-1 and J usage is TRBJ2-7, with 13 bases aligning to TRBD2. The ends lost 3 bases at V and 2 bases at J; junction bases unmatched: 3. Germline CDR1 reads KGHDR; CDR2 reads SFDVKD. CDR3 length: 16 residues.

The chain employs TRBV30 and TRBJ1-1; 8 positions match TRBD1. V lost 0 bases and J lost 10; bases outside the gene matches: 7. CDR3 length: 13 amino acids. Germline loops: CDR1 GTSNPN, CDR2 SVGIG (reference sequence). The CDR3 protein is CAWSVGRGLGAFF. As DNA, the CDR3 is TGTGCCTGGAGTGTAGGCAGGGGGCTTGGAGCTTTCTTT.

This chain joins TRBV12-3 or TRBV12-4 and TRBJ2-2; no firm D call. The CDR3 runs to 13 residues. Trimming removed 6 bases from V and 3 bases from J, with 8 bases in between. The CDR3 spells CASRPTYTGELFF. As DNA, the CDR3 is TGTGCCAGCAGACCAACATACACCGGGGAGCTGTTTTTT.